This TCR beta chain was sequenced for a study of shared clonotypes between healthy human individuals. Across the whole study: Donors had three CD4 naive, three CD4 memory, two CD8 naive and one CD8 memory plate apiece. Broader study findings: Sampling covered blood only; tissue repertoires likely differ. A handful of donors held 4.5% to 5% of naive CD4 clonotypes in common.

This CDR3 contains 18 residues. Looked up from germline, CDR1 is SQVTM and CDR2 is ANQGSEA. V shed 7 bases and J 4 bases; nucleotides not matched to a gene: 18. About this clone: Its cognate antigen is unknown.

Assay: immunoSEQ multiplex PCR; the TCRdb copy retains only in-frame clones and omits some. Of 2.3 million or so clones listed, approximately 95% are singletons. This sequence originates from a man between 18 and 35 years old in good health. Some clones in this sample may be carry-over from other donors' samples. J is TRBJ2-3 and V is TRBV29-1; 12 bases fit TRBD2. The sample consisted of naive CD4+ T cells from PBMCs. Subset denoted: CD45RA+ positively selected. The CDR3 nucleotides are TGCAGCGCCGGCCCCCGAGGGGCTAGCGGGAGGGCCCCAGATACGCAGTATTTT. Its translation: CSAGPRGASGRAPDTQYF.